This T cell receptor beta chain was found in a study of tumor and adjacent non-tumor tissue in lung cancer. Study at large: On average, productive TCRbeta reads reached some 4.4 million per sample.

In regard to this clonotype: Antigen specificity is unknown.

CDR1 is SQVTM and CDR2 is ANQGSEA in the germline V gene. CDR3 length: 10 residues. Trimming removed 4 bases from V and 5 bases from J, with 3 bases in between. Three rounds of nested PCR, following a modified ARM-PCR protocol, produced the TCRbeta library. TCRdb passed the multiplex PCR reads through MiXCR, listing each CDR3 protein once. This sample has more than 85,000 distinct CDR3 sequences, with 65% found just once. Study results and caveats: Normal lung showed higher cumulative top 100 clone frequency than tumor. Compared with tumor, normal lung showed significantly lower TCR diversity.

RNA was extracted from bulk tissue without any cell sorting. The normal lung tissue was taken more than 3 cm from the tumor edge. The chain couples TRBV29-1 to TRBJ2-1, with no clear D. Sequencing was carried out using distant non-tumor lung tissue. The clonotype comes from a man aged 25 to 40 with non-small cell lung cancer. The DNA for the CDR3 is TGCAGCGTTGCGCACAATGAGCAGTTCTTC. This encodes CSVAHNEQFF.